This TCR beta chain was identified in a study of T cells after yellow fever vaccination. Study-wide context: Preparation used SMART-Seq v4 Ultra Low Input for the low-cell-number fractions. Broader study findings: Relatively few clonotypes were ones that appeared in both CD4 and CD8 compartments. After the booster, roughly 96% of CD4 and approximately 87% of CD8 primary-response clones were re-detected.

This clonotype was observed a few times. The antigen is unknown. TCRdb processed the 5' RACE reads anew with MiXCR; each CDR3 protein has one entry. The data show approximately 550,000 distinct CDR3 sequences, with roughly 21% seen just once and approximately 14% held by the top ten. J lost 6 bases, V lost 6 bases, and 14 bases had no gene match. The CDR3 loop spans 14 amino acids. Germline V gene sequence: CDR1 DFQATT, CDR2 SNEGSKA (reference sequence). The material was PBMCs, obtained 15 days after the yellow fever booster vaccination. The receptor comes from a man aged 25-45 years who received the YFV17D yellow fever vaccine. This rearrangement joins TRBV20-1 to TRBJ2-7; 7 bases match TRBD1. The CDR3 coding sequence is TGCAGTGCAACCACCGGGACAGTCGAGTTCGAGCAGTACTTC. Its protein product is CSATTGTVEFEQYF.